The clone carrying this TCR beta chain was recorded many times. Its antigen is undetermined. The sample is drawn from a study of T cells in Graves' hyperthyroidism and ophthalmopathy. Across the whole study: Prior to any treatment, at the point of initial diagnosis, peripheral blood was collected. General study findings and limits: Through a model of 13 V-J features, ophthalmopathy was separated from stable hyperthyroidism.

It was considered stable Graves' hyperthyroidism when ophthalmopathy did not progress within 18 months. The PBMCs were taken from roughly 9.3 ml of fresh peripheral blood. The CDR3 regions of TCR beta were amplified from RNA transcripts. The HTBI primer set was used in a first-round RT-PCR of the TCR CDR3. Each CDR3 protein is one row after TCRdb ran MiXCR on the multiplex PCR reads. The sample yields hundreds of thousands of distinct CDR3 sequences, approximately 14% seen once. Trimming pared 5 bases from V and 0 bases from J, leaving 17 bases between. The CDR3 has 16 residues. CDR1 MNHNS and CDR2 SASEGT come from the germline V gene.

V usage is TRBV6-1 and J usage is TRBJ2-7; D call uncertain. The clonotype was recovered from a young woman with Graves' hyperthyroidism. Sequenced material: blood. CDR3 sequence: CASSSKTSISSYEQYF. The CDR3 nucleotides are TGTGCCAGCAGTTCCAAGACGTCAATAAGCTCCTACGAGCAGTACTTC.